This T cell receptor (beta chain) was sequenced for a study of CXCR3-negative and CXCR3-positive naive CD8 T cells (dated by TCRdb to about 2019). In the study overall: In total, around 140 million TRB reads were obtained, or roughly 1.5 +/- 0.3 million reads per library. The diversity and physicochemical repertoire analyses included approximately ten donors pooled from two independent experiments. Naive subsets from five or six donors and memory cells from 3 donors were included in the TRBV-TRBJ cluster analysis. Results the study describes overall, beyond this receptor: Because surface CD5, which is linked to self-reactivity in mice, was comparable between the naive subsets, TCR interaction strength was also inferred from the physicochemical properties of TRB CDR3s. Within the same donor, TRBV-TRBJ usage looked similar between naive CXCR3-negative and CXCR3-positive cells, but memory cells had distinct patterns. Because CXCR3 expression was partially decreased after cryopreservation, freshly isolated PBMCs were used for most assays. Repertoire diversity was comparably high in both naive subsets but much lower in memory CD8+ T cells.

Each CD8+ T cell subset was flow-sorted in triplicate, with some 300,000 cells per subset placed directly into RLT lysis buffer. Using standard density gradient centrifugation, peripheral blood mononuclear cells were isolated from buffy coats. An RNeasy Mini Kit was used to extract total RNA from the sorted cells. Sequencing was performed on a NextSeq 550. The Human TCR Profiling Kit (MiLaboratory) was used to make UMI-labeled 5' RACE TRB cDNA libraries. cDNA synthesis used the entire amount of extracted RNA, and PCR amplification then used the entire amount of cDNA produced. Libraries were prepared in parallel using an identical number of PCR cycles. Turning to the authors' computational methods: MIGEC and MiXCR extracted about 57,000 +/- 9,900 unique UMI-labeled TRB cDNA molecules per library, requiring at least two reads per UMI. On average, approximately 40,000 +/- 10,000 functional in-frame TRB CDR3 nucleotide clonotypes lacking stop codons were found per library. After each sample was downsampled to 5000 UMI-labeled TRB molecules, VDJtools was used to calculate diversity metrics such as normalized Shannon-Wiener and Chao1. For the central five CDR3 residues, VDJtools calculated physicochemical properties weighted by clonotype size, namely interaction energy, strength, volume and Kidera factor 4. Each entry corresponds to one CDR3 protein sequence from reads that TCRdb reprocessed, and DNA is not given. The V and J calls here are based on TCRdb, not the publication. The table held for this sample gives about 56,000 distinct CDR3 sequences. 20% to 25% of the sample goes to the ten largest clones.

The CDR3 sequence holds 12 residues, the cysteine and phenylalanine included. DNA for this receptor is not on file. CDR1 and CDR2, looked up from the germline V gene, are SQVTM and ANQGSEA. Regarding this clonotype: Its antigen is currently not known.

Recombination joined TRBV29-1 with TRBJ2-7; TCRdb names TRBD1, which stays unverified in the absence of DNA. Sequenced sample: memory CD8+ T cells from blood. The cell subset or site tag for this specimen amounts to: conventional CD8+ memory T cells (TMEM), sorted as controls. This sequence was found in a human donor in good health. Some clones in this sample may be carry-over from other donors' samples. Here the CDR3 is given as CSVWDRAYEQYF.